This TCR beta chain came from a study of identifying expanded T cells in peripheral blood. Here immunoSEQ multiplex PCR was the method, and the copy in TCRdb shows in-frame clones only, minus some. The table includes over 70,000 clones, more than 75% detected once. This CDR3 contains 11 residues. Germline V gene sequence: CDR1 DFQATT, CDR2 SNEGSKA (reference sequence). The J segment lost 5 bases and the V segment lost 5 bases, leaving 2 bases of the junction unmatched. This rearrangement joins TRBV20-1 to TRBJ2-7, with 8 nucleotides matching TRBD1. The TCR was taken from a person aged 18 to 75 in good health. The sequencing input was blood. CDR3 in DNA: TGCAGTGCTGGGGGACAGGACGAGCAGTACTTC. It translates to CSAGGQDEQYF.